This T cell receptor beta chain was sequenced during a study of somatic mutations in cytotoxic T cells in rheumatoid arthritis. V lost 5 bases, J lost 5 bases, and 7 bases stayed unmatched. CDR1 is MNHEY, CDR2 SVGAGI, per germline. The CDR3 runs 14 residues. The table came from immunoSEQ multiplex PCR; TCRdb's copy has only in-frame clones and leaves some out. The repertoire holds around 16,000 clones, with about 80% as singletons. This clone was counted a single time. The sequence came from an adult with rheumatoid arthritis. V is TRBV6-5 and J is TRBJ1-1; 8 nucleotides agree with TRBD1. The sequencing sample was made of CD8+ T cells sorted from blood. CDR3 bases: TGTGCCAGCAGTACAGGGGGGGAGGTAACTGAAGCTTTCTTT. Protein sequence: CASSTGGEVTEAFF.